Below, one T cell receptor (beta chain) is given with its context. It lacks a known antigen. Base-call qualities are not available, and no considerably larger clone is one nucleotide away. V is cut by 8 bases and J by 2 bases, and the space between the germline ends is 13 bases. Counted from cysteine to phenylalanine, this CDR3 has 14 amino acids. Only CDR3 DNA is held: 42 bases, read in frame from base 1. The germline V gene (reference sequence) provides CDR1 LNHDA and CDR2 SQIVND. Using the deep immunoSEQ assay, multiplex PCR amplified TCR CDR3 regions from genomic DNA. Genomic DNA extracted from each cell subset was distributed evenly over all wells of several immunoSEQ 96-well plates, and each plate served as one replicate. For sorted subsets, about 0.2 ug genomic DNA, equal to 25,000 to 35,000 T cell genomes, was loaded into each replicate PCR. The purified libraries were quantified using a Qubit 3.0 fluorometer, sized with a Bioanalyzer 2100, and then quantified again using the KAPA Library Quantification kit. Each immunoSEQ 96-well plate was sequenced on its own single-read 150-cycle Illumina NextSeq 550 flow cell. The paper's processing steps were these. Because the immunoSEQ output included only junctional sequences and no quality scores, the filtering could not be the same as the filtering used for full-length reads. Sequences were annotated with PyIR, a Python wrapper for IgBLAST v1.9, using IMGT germline references to assign V/J genes and CDR3. Reads were filtered out if the reads had weak V/J assignments (E-value above 1e-6), no CDR3, stop codons, out-of-frame junctions, or ambiguous translated residues. A V3J clonotype was defined by an identical inferred V gene, J gene, and CDR3 amino acid sequence. Percentage overlap between repertoires was calculated by dividing the number of shared unique clonotypes by the size of the smaller repertoire. Three approaches were used to assess repertoire richness: RTK rarefaction, the Chao1 estimator, and Recon v2.1 estimates of unobserved clonotypes. Generation probabilities were computed with OLGA for all TCRbeta clonotypes obtained by the gDNA method from a handful of donors. This immuneACCESS table, as held by TCRdb, lists in-frame sequences with V and J called but not all clones. Of the missing ones, under half trace to an unresolved V gene in checked studies; the others have no known cause. The DNA gave D and trimming, while V, J and clone size come from that table. The sample table shows millions of clones, and 90% to 95% are seen once. The ten biggest clones cover around 0.4% of the sample.

The record originates from a study of shared clonotypes between healthy human individuals (dated by TCRdb to the early 2020s). Describing the broader study: The cohort comprised a couple of women and a few men aged 18 to 49 years. Different laboratories and diverse techniques were used to prepare libraries and sequence TCR repertoires, to increase sequencing depth and limit assay-specific biases. For each donor, three plates each were used for CD4 naive and CD4 memory, two plates were used for CD8 naive, and one plate was used for CD8 memory. Between about 0.85 and 8.9 billion PBMCs per donor were obtained by leukapheresis. The study deeply sequenced blood TCR repertoires of about 5 healthy adults to estimate repertoire size and the extent of clonotype sharing between individuals. Study-level results and caveats: Pairwise subsampling indicated that sequencing depth was expected to affect the degree of clonotype sharing among donors. Across several donors, approximately 5% of naive CD4, roughly 3.5% of naive CD8, around 2.5% of memory CD4, and approximately 0.4% of memory CD8 clonotypes were shared. Larger estimated clonotype richness was generally found for naive subsets than for memory subsets. Sampling was restricted to blood, and TCR repertoires in tissue are likely to differ from TCR repertoires in blood. Even with the large sequencing depth, rarefaction of the sorted-subset datasets indicated that sequencing was incomplete. The genetic and exposure-history diversity represented was limited by the small number of donors. Compared with non-shared clonotypes, the clonotypes found in all four sorted-subset donors had higher generation probabilities.

The donors were healthy, HIV-negative adults who had no recently reported acute infections or vaccinations. Every donor was a Caucasian adult living in Nashville, Tennessee, USA. CD4+ T cells were enriched by magnetic negative selection; naive cells were then positively selected on CD45RA, and the negative fraction formed the memory subset. After blood collection by leukapheresis, PBMCs were isolated using Ficoll-Histopaque density gradient centrifugation and then cryopreserved in the vapor phase of liquid nitrogen. Purity and quantity of every magnetically sorted T cell population were checked by analytical flow cytometry. Each sorted fraction had its genomic DNA isolated and then quantified by UV absorbance on a Nanodrop 2000c.

The rearrangement joined TRBV19 to TRBJ2-1; a tentative D match to TRBD1 spans 6 bases. Sequencing was done on a sample of naive CD4+ T cells from PBMCs. This sample's cell subset or site label indicates: CD45RA+ positively selected. The receptor was derived from a man between 18 and 35 years old in good health. Some clones in this sample may be carry-over from other donors' samples. For the CDR3, the sequence is CASAPDSTYNEQFF. DNA sequence: TGTGCCAGTGCCCCGGACAGTACCTACAATGAGCAGTTCTTC.